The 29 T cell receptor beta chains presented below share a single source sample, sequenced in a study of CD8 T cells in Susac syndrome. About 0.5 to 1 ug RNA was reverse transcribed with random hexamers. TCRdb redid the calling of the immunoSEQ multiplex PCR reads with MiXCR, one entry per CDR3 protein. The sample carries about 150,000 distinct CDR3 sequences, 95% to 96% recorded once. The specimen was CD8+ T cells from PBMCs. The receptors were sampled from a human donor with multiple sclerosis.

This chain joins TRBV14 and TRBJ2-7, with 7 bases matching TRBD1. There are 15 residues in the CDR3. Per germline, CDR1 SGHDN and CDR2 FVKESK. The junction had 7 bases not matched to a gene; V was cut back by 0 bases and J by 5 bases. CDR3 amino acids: CASSQDRGRDNEQYF. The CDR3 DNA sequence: TGTGCCAGCAGCCAAGATAGGGGGCGCGACAACGAGCAGTACTTC. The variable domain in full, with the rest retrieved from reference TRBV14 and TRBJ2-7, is EAGVTQFPSHSVIEKGQTVTLRCDPISGHDNLYWYRRVMGKEIKFLLHFVKESKQDESGMPNNRFLAERTGGTYSTLKVQPAELEDSGVYFCASSQDRGRDNEQYFGPGTRLTVT.

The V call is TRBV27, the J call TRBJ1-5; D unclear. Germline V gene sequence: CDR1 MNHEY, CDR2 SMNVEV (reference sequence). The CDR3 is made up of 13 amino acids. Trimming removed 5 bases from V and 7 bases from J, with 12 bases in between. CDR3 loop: CASSPREEQPQHF. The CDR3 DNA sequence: TGTGCCAGCAGTCCAAGGGAGGAACAGCCCCAGCATTTT.

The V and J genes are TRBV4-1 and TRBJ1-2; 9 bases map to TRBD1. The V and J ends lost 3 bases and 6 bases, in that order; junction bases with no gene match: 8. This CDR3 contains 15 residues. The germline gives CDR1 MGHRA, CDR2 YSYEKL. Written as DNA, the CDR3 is TGCGCCAGCAGCCAGACAGGGGGTGGTCTAAATGGCTACACCTTC. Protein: CASSQTGGGLNGYTF.

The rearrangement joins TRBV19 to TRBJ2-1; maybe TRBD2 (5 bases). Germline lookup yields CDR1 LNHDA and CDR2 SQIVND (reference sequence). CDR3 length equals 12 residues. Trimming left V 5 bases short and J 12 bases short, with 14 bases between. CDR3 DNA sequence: TGTGCCAGTAGTGCCTCGGGATTAGTGCAGTTCTTC. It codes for CASSASGLVQFF.

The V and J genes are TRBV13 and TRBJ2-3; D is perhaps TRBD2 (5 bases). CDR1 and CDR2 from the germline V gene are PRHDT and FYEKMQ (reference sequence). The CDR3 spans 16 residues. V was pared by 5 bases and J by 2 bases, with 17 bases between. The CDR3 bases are TGTGCCAGCAGCCCATCGTCGGGGTGGGACACAGATACGCAGTATTTT. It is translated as CASSPSSGWDTDTQYF. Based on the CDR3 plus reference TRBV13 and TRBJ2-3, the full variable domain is AAGVIQSPRHLIKEKRETATLKCYPIPRHDTVYWYQQGPGQDPQFLISFYEKMQSDKGSIPDRFSAQQFSDYHSELNMSSLELGDSALYFCASSPSSGWDTDTQYFGPGTRLTVL.

CDR3 in amino acids: CSVPGHANYEQYF. DNA of the CDR3: TGCAGCGTGCCGGGACACGCAAACTACGAGCAGTACTTC. The chain links TRBV29-1 to TRBJ2-7; a weak D match, TRBD1 (6 bases). The length of the CDR3 is 13 residues. V lost 6 bases, J lost 3 bases, and 15 bases lay in between. Germline CDR1 SQVTM, CDR2 ANQGSEA.

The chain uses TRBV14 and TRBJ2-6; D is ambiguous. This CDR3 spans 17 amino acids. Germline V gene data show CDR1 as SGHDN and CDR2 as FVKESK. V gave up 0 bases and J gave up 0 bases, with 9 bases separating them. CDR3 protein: CASSQERHPSGANVLTF. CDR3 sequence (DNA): TGTGCCAGCAGCCAAGAGCGGCACCCCTCTGGGGCCAACGTCCTGACTTTC.

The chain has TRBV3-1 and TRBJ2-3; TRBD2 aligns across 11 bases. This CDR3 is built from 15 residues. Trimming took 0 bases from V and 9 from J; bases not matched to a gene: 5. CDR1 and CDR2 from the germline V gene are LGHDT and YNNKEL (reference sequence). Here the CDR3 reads CASSQDVSGGATQYF. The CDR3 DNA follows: TGTGCCAGCAGCCAAGATGTTAGCGGGGGGGCGACGCAGTATTTT.

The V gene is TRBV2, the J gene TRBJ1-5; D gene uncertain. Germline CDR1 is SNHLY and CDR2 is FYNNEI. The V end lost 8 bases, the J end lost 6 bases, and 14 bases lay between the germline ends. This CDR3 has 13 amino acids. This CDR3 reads CASGVYRAQPQHF. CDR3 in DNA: TGTGCCAGCGGGGTGTACCGGGCTCAGCCCCAGCATTTT. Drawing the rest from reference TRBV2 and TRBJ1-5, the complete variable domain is EPEVTQTPSHQVTQMGQEVILRCVPISNHLYFYWYRQILGQKVEFLVSFYNNEISEKSEIFDDQFSVERPDGSNFTLKIRSTKLEDSAMYFCASGVYRAQPQHFGDGTRLSIL.

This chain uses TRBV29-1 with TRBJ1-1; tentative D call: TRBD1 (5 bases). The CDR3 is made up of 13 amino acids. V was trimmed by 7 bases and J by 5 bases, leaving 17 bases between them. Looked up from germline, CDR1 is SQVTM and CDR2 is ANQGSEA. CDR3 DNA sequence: TGCAGCGCCCTGGACACCTTGGGGACTGAAGCTTTCTTT. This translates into CSALDTLGTEAFF.

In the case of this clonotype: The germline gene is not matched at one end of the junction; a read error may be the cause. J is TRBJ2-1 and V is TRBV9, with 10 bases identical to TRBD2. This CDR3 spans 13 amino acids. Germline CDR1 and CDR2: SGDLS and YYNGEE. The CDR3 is CASSVVTSGVIEF. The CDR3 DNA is TGTGCCAGCAGCGTAGTCACTAGCGGGGTTATAGAGTTC.

The CDR3 region is CASSRYPRNEQYF. The DNA of the CDR3 is TGTGCCAGCAGCCGCTACCCCCGGAACGAGCAGTACTTC. This sequence joins TRBV7-8 and TRBJ2-7; D not resolved. CDR3 size: 13 residues. Germline CDR1 SGHVS, CDR2 FQNEAQ. Deletions cut 5 bases from V and 5 bases from J, with 13 bases between.

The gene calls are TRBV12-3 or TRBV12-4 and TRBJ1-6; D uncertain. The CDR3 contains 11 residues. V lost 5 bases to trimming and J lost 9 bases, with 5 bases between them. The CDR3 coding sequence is TGTGCCAGCAGTCCCGGTTCACCCCTCCACTTT. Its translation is CASSPGSPLHF.

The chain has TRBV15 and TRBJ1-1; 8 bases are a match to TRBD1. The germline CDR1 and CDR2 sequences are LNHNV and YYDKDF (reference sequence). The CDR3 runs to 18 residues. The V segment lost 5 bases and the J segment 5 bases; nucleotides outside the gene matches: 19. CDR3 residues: CATSEGIGLEDRVTEAFF. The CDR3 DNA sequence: TGTGCCACCAGCGAGGGAATCGGATTAGAGGACAGGGTGACTGAAGCTTTCTTT.

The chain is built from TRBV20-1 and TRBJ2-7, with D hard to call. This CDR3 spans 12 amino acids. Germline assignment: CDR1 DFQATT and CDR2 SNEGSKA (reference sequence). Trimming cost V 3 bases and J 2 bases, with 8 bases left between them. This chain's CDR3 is CSASPEPYEQYV. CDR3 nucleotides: TGCAGTGCTAGCCCTGAACCCTACGAGCAGTACGTC.

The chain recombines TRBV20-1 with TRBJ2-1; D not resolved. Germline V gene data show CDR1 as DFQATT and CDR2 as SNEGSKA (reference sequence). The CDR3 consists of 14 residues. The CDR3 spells CSSTLPIRYNEQFF. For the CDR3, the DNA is TGCAGCAGCACCCTCCCAATCCGGTACAATGAGCAGTTCTTC.

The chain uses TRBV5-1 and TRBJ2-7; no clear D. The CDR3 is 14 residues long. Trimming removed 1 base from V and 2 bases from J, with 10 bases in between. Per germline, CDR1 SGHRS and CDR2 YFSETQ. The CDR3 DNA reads TGCGCCAGCAGCTTGTACGCCAGCACCTACGAGCAGTACTTC. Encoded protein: CASSLYASTYEQYF. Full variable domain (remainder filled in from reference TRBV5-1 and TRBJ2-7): KAGVTQTPRYLIKTRGQQVTLSCSPISGHRSVSWYQQTPGQGLQFLFEYFSETQRNKGNFPGRFSGRQFSNSRSEMNVSTLELGDSALYLCASSLYASTYEQYFGPGTRLTVT.

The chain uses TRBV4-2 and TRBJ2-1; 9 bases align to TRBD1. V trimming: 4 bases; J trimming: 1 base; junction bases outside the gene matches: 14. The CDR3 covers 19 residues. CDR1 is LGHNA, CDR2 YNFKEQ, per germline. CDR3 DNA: TGTGCCAGCAGCCCTTCGCGGGGACAGGGTCCTTCTTCCTACAATGAGCAGTTCTTC. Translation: CASSPSRGQGPSSYNEQFF.

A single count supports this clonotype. The CDR3 reads CASSVDGTGYNEQFF. The CDR3 DNA follows: TGTGCCAGCAGCGTAGACGGGACAGGCTACAATGAGCAGTTCTTC. This chain joins TRBV9 and TRBJ2-1; TRBD1 agrees at 8 bases. This CDR3 is 15 amino acids long. Germline CDR1 is SGDLS and CDR2 is YYNGEE. Trimming cost V 0 bases and J 3 bases; bases outside gene matches: 2.

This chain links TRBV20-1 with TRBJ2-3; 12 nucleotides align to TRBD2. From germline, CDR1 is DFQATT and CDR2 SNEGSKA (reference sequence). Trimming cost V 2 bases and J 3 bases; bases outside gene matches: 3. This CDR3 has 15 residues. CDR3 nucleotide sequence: TGCAGTGCTAGAAGACTAGCGGGGGATACAGATACGCAGTATTTT. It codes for CSARRLAGDTDTQYF.

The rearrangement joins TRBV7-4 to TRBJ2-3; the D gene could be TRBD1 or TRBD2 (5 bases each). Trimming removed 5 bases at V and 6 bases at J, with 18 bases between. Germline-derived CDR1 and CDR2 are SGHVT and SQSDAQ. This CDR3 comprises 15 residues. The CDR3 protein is CASSLRDDGVDTQYF. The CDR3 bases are TGTGCCAGCAGCCTCCGGGACGATGGGGTGGATACGCAGTATTTT.

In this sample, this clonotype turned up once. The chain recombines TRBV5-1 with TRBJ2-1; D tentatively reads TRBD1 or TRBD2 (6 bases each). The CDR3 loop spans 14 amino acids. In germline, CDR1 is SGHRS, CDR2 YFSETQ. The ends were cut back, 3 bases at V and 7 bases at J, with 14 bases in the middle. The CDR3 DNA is TGCGCCAGCAGCTCGGGAAGGGGGAGGAATGAGCAGTTCTTC. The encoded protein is CASSSGRGRNEQFF.

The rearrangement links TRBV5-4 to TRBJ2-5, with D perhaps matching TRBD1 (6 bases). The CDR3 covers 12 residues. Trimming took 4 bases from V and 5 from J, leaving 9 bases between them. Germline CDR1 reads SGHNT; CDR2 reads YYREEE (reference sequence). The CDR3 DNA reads TGTGCCAGCAGCAATAGGGGGGAGACCCAGTACTTC. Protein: CASSNRGETQYF. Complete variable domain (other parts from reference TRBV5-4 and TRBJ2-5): ETGVTQSPTHLIKTRGQQVTLRCSSQSGHNTVSWYQQALGQGPQFIFQYYREEENGRGNFPPRFSGLQFPNYSSELNVNALELDDSALYLCASSNRGETQYFGPGTRLLVL.

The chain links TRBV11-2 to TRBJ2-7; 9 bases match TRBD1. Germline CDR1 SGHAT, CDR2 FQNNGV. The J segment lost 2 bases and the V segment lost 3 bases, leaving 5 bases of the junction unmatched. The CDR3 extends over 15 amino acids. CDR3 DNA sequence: TGTGCCAGCAGCTTCCCGGGACAGGGAACCTACGAGCAGTACTTC. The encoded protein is CASSFPGQGTYEQYF.

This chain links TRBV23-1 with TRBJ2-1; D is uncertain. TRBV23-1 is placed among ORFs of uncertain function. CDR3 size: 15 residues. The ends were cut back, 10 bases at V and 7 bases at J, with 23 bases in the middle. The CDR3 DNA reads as TGCGCCATCCCCCAAAATCTCCCCTTCGGAAATGAGCAGTTCTTC. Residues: CAIPQNLPFGNEQFF.

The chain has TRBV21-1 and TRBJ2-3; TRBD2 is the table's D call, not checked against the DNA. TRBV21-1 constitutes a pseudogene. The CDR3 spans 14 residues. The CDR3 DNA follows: TGTGCCAGCAGCCGTCGGAGGGGCGCAGATACGCAGTATTTT. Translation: CASSRRRGADTQYF.

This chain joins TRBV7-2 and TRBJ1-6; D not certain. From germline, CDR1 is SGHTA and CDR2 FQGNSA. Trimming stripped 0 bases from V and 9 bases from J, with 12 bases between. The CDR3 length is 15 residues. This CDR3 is CASSLAPGSGSPLHF. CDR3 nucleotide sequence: TGTGCCAGCAGCTTAGCGCCGGGCTCCGGTTCACCCCTCCACTTT.

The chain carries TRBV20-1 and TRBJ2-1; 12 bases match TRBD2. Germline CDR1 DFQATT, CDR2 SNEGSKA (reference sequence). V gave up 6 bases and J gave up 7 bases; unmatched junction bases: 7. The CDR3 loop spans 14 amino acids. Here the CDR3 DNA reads TGCAGTGCCTCCCATGGACTAGCGGGGAATGAGCAGTTCTTC. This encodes CSASHGLAGNEQFF.

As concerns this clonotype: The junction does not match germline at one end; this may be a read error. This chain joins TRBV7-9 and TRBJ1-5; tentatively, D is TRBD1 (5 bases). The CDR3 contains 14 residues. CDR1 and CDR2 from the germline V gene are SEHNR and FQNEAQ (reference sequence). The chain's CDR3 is CAGSSQGSNQPQHF. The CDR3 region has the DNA TGTGCCGGCAGCTCCCAGGGTAGCAATCAGCCCCAGCATTTT. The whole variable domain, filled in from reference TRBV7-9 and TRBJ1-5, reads DTGVSQNPRHKITKRGQNVTFRCDPISEHNRLYWYRQTLGQGPEFLTYFQNEAQLEKSRLLSDRFSAERPKGSFSTLEIQRTEQGDSAMYLCAGSSQGSNQPQHFGDGTRLSIL.